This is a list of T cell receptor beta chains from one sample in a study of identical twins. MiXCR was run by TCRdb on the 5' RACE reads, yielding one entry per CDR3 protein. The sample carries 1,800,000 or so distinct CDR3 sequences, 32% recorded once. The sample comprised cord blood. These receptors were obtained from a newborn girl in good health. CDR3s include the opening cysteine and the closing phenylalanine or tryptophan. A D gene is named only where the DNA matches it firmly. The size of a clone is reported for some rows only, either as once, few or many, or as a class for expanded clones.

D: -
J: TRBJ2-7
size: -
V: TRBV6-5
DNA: TGTGCCAGGTTCAATAACGAGCAGTACTTC
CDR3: CARFNNEQYF

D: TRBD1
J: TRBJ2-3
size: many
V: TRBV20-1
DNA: TGCAGTGCTACCAGGGGGCCAGATACGCAGTATTTT
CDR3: CSATRGPDTQYF

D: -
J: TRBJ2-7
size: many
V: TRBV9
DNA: TGTGCCAGCAGCGTAGAGCGGTACAGTTACGAGCAGTACTTC
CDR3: CASSVERYSYEQYF

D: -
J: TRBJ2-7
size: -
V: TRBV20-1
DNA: TGCAGTGCTAGGAACCTGGGTTACGAGCAGTACTTC
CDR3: CSARNLGYEQYF

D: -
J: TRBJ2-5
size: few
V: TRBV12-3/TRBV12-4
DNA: TGTGCCAGCAGTTTAGCGCTTGGTAAAAAAGAGACCCAGTACTTC
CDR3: CASSLALGKKETQYF

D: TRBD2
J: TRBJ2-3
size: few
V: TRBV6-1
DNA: TGTGCCAGCACGGCTAGCGGGGCATCAGATACGCAGTATTTT
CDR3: CASTASGASDTQYF

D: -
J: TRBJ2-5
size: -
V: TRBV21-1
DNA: TGTGCCAGCAGCAACGGGACTAGCGGGAGACCTCCCTACAATGAGCAGTACTTC
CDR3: CASSNGTSGRPPYNEQYF

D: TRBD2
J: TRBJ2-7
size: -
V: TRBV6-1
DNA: TGTGCCAGCAGGAGTACTAGCGGGGGGCCCTACGAGCAGTACTTC
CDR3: CASRSTSGGPYEQYF

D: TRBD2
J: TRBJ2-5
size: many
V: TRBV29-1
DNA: TGCAGCGGTTCCGTCTGGATGCGACTAGCGGCCCAAGAGACCCAGTACTTC
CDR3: CSGSVWMRLAAQETQYF

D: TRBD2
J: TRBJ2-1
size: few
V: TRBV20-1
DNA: TGCAGTGCTAACGGGGGGGTCTACAATGAGCAGTTCTTC
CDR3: CSANGGVYNEQFF

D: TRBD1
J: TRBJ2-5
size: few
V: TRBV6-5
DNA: TGTGCCAGCAGTTACTGGCCGGACAGGCACCAAGAGACCCAGTACTTC
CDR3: CASSYWPDRHQETQYF

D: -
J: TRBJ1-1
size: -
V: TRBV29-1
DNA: TGCAGCGTATGGGACGGGAACACTGAAGCTTTCTTT
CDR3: CSVWDGNTEAFF

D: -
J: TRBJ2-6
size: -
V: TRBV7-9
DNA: TGTGCCAGCGGACCTTATCCACCCAACGTCCTGACTTTC
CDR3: CASGPYPPNVLTF

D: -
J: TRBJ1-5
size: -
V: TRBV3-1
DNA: TGTGCCAGCAGCCAAGATATGGACAGCCTCTATAGCAATCAGCCCCAGCATTTT
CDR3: CASSQDMDSLYSNQPQHF

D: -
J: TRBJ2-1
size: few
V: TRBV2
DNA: TGTGCCAGCAGCATACAGCGGTACAATGAGCAGTTCTTC
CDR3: CASSIQRYNEQFF

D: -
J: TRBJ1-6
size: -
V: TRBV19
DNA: TGTGCCAGTAGTATAACTGGGCAGGCGATAAATTCACCCCTCCACTTT
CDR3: CASSITGQAINSPLHF

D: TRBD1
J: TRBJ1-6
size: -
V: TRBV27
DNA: TGTGCCAGCCGCGGACAGGGGTATAATTCACCCCCCCACTTT
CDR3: CASRGQGYNSPPHF

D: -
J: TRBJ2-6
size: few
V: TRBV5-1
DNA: TGCGCCAGCAGCTTGGCCGACACGACCAACGTCCTGACTTTC
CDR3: CASSLADTTNVLTF

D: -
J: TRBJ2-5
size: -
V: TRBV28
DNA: TGTGCCAGCAGTACCCTCCGGGGCAGGGACCAAGAGACCCAGTACTTC
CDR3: CASSTLRGRDQETQYF

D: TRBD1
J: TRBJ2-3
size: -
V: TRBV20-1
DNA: TGCAGTACAAAATCAACGACAGGGGCAGATACGCAGTATTTT
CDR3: CSTKSTTGADTQYF

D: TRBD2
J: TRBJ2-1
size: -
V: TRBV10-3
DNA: TGTGCCATCAGTGACACTAGCGGGAGGGCCAAGAATGAGCAGTTCTTC
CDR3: CAISDTSGRAKNEQFF

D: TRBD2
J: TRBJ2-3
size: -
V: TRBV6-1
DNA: TGTGCCAGCAGTGAGTTGCCCCTAGCGGATAGCACAGATACGCAGTATTTT
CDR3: CASSELPLADSTDTQYF

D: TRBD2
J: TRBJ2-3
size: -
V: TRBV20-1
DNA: TGCAGTGCTGGGACTAGCGGGACGGGCACAGATACGCAGTATTTT
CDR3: CSAGTSGTGTDTQYF

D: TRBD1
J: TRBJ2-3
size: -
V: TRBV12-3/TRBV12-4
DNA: TGTGCCAGCAGTTTAAGGAGACAGGGGCTGAATACGCAGTATTTT
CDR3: CASSLRRQGLNTQYF

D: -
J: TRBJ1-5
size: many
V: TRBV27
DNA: TGTGCCAGCAGTTTGGTTGAAGGCAATCAGCCCCAGCATTTT
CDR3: CASSLVEGNQPQHF

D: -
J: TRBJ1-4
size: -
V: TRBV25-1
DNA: TGTGCCAGCAGTGATCCGAACTTCCCCGTAAAACTGTTTTTT
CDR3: CASSDPNFPVKLFF

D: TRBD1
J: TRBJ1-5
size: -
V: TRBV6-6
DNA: TGTGCCAGCAGTAAACAGGGGGTTGGCAATCAGCCCCAGCATTTT
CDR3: CASSKQGVGNQPQHF

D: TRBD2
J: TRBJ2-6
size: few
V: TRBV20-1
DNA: TGCAGTGCTCCTAGTAGAGCGGGGGATAGTGGGGCCAACGTCCTGACTTTC
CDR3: CSAPSRAGDSGANVLTF

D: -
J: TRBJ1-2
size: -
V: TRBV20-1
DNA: TGCAGTGCTAGAGGTACGACAGCTGGCTACACCTTC
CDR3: CSARGTTAGYTF

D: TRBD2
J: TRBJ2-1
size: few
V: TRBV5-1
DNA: TGCGCCAGCAGCTTGTTAAGCGGGGGAATAGTTGAGCAGTTCTTC
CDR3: CASSLLSGGIVEQFF

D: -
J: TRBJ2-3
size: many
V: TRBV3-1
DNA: TGTGCCAGCAGCCAAGCACGTTATACGCAGTATTTT
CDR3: CASSQARYTQYF

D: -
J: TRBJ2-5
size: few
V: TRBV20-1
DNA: TGCAGTGCTAGTCAGCGGAGGAAAGAGACCCAGTACTTC
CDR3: CSASQRRKETQYF

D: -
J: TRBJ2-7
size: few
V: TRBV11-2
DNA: TGTGCCAGCAACCGGGACCCGCAGGCCTACGAGCAGTACTTC
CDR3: CASNRDPQAYEQYF

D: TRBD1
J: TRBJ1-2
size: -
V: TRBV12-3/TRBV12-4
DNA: TGTGCCAGCAGTCCGTGGGGGACAGGCTCCCCCTATGGCTACACCTTC
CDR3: CASSPWGTGSPYGYTF

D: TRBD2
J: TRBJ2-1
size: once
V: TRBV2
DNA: TGTGCCAGCAGGAAAAGGACTAGCGGGAGAAATATTAATGAGCAGATCTTC
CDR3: CASRKRTSGRNINEQIF

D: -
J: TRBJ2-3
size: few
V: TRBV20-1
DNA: TGCAGTGCTAGTCGGCCGATCACAGATACGCAGTATTTT
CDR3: CSASRPITDTQYF

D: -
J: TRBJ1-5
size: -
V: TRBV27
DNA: TGTGCCAGCAGTTCTCGGCGCGACAATCAGCCCCAGCATTTT
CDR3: CASSSRRDNQPQHF